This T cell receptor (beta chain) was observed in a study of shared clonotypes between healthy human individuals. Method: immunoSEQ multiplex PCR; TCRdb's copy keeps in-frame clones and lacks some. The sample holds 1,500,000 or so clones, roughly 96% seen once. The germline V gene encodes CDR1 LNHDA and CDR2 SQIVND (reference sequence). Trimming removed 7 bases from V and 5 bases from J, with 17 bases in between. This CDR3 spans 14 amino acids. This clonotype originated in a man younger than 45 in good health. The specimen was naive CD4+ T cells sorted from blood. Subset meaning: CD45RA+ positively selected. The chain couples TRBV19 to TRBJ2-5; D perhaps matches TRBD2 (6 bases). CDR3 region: CASKAGILGETQYF. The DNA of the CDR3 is TGTGCCAGTAAGGCGGGGATCTTGGGGGAGACCCAGTACTTC.